Listed below are T cell receptor beta chains from one sample, sequenced in a study of T cells in Graves' hyperthyroidism and ophthalmopathy. A single record per CDR3 protein comes from TCRdb applying MiXCR to the multiplex PCR reads. Of 380,000 or so distinct CDR3 sequences listed, 14% were seen once; the top ten hold just under 25%. Material for sequencing was blood. Receptors were obtained from a woman under 40 with Graves' hyperthyroidism. Each CDR3 is given with its conserved first and last residue. The order of the fields is V gene, clone size, J gene, D gene, CDR3 DNA, CDR3 protein. The D gene is left open where the match is weak. Only part of the rows carry a size: once, few, many, or a class if the clone is expanded.

V gene: TRBV18
clone size: -
J gene: TRBJ1-6
D gene: -
CDR3 DNA: TGTGCCAGCTCACCAGGAGAATCGTCACCCCTCCACTTT
CDR3 protein: CASSPGESSPLHF

V gene: TRBV28
clone size: many
J gene: TRBJ1-4
D gene: TRBD1
CDR3 DNA: TGTGCCAGCAGTCTCGCACCTCCGGACAGGGAGGGTCGGGAAAAACTGTTTTTT
CDR3 protein: CASSLAPPDREGREKLFF

V gene: TRBV7-9
clone size: many
J gene: TRBJ2-1
D gene: -
CDR3 DNA: TGTGCCAGCAGCTTAGGGGCTGAGCAGTTCTTC
CDR3 protein: CASSLGAEQFF

V gene: TRBV19
clone size: few
J gene: TRBJ2-5
D gene: TRBD2
CDR3 DNA: TGTGCCAGTAGTATAGGATTCGTCAGCGGGAGTTCAGAGACCCAGTACTTC
CDR3 protein: CASSIGFVSGSSETQYF

V gene: TRBV6-2/TRBV6-3
clone size: many
J gene: TRBJ2-3
D gene: -
CDR3 DNA: TGTGCCAGCAGCTTAGGCAGAGCAGATACGCAGTATTTT
CDR3 protein: CASSLGRADTQYF

V gene: TRBV9
clone size: few
J gene: TRBJ2-3
D gene: TRBD2
CDR3 DNA: TGTGCCAGCAGTGGATCCGGGACTACATCAGATACGCAGTATTTT
CDR3 protein: CASSGSGTTSDTQYF

V gene: TRBV3-1
clone size: few
J gene: TRBJ2-7
D gene: -
CDR3 DNA: TGTGCCAGCGGATACTCCTACGAGCAGTACTTC
CDR3 protein: CASGYSYEQYF

V gene: TRBV28
clone size: many
J gene: TRBJ2-3
D gene: -
CDR3 DNA: TGTGCCAGCAGAACCGGGCCGAACACAGATACGCAGTATTTT
CDR3 protein: CASRTGPNTDTQYF

V gene: TRBV12-5
clone size: many
J gene: TRBJ2-5
D gene: TRBD1
CDR3 DNA: TGTGCTAGTGGTCGGACAGGGGCGGAGACCCAGTACTTC
CDR3 protein: CASGRTGAETQYF

V gene: TRBV6-1
clone size: many
J gene: TRBJ2-1
D gene: TRBD2
CDR3 DNA: TGTGCCAGCAGTCCTCTAGCGGGAGGGCCGGATGAGCAGTTCTTC
CDR3 protein: CASSPLAGGPDEQFF

V gene: TRBV27
clone size: once
J gene: TRBJ1-3
D gene: -
CDR3 DNA: TGTGCCGGCAGTTTAACAGCGGGCTCTGGAAACACCATATATTTT
CDR3 protein: CAGSLTAGSGNTIYF

V gene: TRBV12-3/TRBV12-4
clone size: many
J gene: TRBJ1-6
D gene: -
CDR3 DNA: TGTGCCAGCAGCCTCGGGGACGGTAATTCACCCCTCCACTTT
CDR3 protein: CASSLGDGNSPLHF

V gene: TRBV29-1
clone size: many
J gene: TRBJ1-1
D gene: -
CDR3 DNA: TGCAGCGTGACCCCGGCCATGAACACTGAAGCTTTCTTT
CDR3 protein: CSVTPAMNTEAFF

V gene: TRBV11-1
clone size: -
J gene: TRBJ2-2
D gene: -
CDR3 DNA: TGTGTCAGCAGCTTTGGTGGGATCGAGAACACCGGGGAGCTGTTTTTT
CDR3 protein: CVSSFGGIENTGELFF

V gene: TRBV6-5
clone size: many
J gene: TRBJ2-7
D gene: -
CDR3 DNA: TGTGCCAGCAGTTACTCGATAGGGCCCTACGAGCAGTACTTC
CDR3 protein: CASSYSIGPYEQYF

V gene: TRBV12-3/TRBV12-4
clone size: many
J gene: TRBJ1-6
D gene: TRBD1
CDR3 DNA: TGTGCCAGCAGTTTGGGACAGGGGTATCGATCACCCCTCCACTTT
CDR3 protein: CASSLGQGYRSPLHF